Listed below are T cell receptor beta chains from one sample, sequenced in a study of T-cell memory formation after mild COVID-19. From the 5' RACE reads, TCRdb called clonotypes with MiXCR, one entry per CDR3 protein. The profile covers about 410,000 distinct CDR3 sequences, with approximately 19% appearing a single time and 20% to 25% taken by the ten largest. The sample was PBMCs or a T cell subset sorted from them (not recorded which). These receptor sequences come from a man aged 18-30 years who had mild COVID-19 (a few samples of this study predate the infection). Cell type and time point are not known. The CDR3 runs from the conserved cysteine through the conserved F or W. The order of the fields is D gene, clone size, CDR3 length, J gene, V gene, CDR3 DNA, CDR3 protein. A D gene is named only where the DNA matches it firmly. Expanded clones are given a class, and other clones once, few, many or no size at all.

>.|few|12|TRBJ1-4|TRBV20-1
TGCAGTGCTAGGGGGGGGCAGGAAAAACTGTTTTTT
CSARGGQEKLFF
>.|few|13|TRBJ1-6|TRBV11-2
TGTGCCAGCTCCAGTAGCGTTGCTTCACCCCTCCACTTT
CASSSSVASPLHF
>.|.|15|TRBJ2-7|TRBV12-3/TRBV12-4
TGTGCCAGCAGTTTTCCGGGCCAGGGGACCTACGAGCAGTACTTC
CASSFPGQGTYEQYF
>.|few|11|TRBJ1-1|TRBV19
TGTGCCAGTATCATGAACACTGAAGCTTTCTTT
CASIMNTEAFF
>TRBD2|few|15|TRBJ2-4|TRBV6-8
TGTGCCAGCATCCGGGGACTATCGGCCAAAAACATTCAGTACTTC
CASIRGLSAKNIQYF
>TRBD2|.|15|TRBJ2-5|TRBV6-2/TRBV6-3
TGTGCCAGCAGTTTCCCTGCGGGGGGGCCGGAGACCCAGTACTTC
CASSFPAGGPETQYF
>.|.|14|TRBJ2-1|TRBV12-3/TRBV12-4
TGTGCCAGCAGTTTATCCACGTCCTCCAATGAGCAGTTCTTC
CASSLSTSSNEQFF
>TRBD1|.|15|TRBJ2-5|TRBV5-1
TGCGCCAGCAGCTCCGAGGGACAGGGGGCTCAGACCCAGTACTTC
CASSSEGQGAQTQYF
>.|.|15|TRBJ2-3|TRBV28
TGTGCCAGCAGTTTGTTATTCGTGGGGAGCCCTACGCAGTATTTT
CASSLLFVGSPTQYF
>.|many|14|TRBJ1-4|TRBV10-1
TGCGCCAGCAGTGAATCGAGCTCGAATGAAAAACTGTTTTTT
CASSESSSNEKLFF
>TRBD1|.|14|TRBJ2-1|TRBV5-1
TGCGCCAGCAGCAGAGACAGGGGGCCAGATGAGCAGTTCTTC
CASSRDRGPDEQFF
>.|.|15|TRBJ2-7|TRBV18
TGTGCCAGCTCACCATTCGACTCCTCCGCGGACGAGCAGTACTTC
CASSPFDSSADEQYF
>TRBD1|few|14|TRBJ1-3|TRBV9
TGTGCCAGCAGCACTCCGGGACAGGGAAACACCATATATTTT
CASSTPGQGNTIYF
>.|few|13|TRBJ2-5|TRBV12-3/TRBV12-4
TGTGCCAGCAAGCTCAACGGTAAAGAGACCCAGTACTTC
CASKLNGKETQYF
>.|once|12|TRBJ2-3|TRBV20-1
TGCAGTGCACCGACCCAGACAGATACGCAGTATTTT
CSAPTQTDTQYF
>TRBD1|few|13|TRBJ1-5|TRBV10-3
TGTGCCATAGGTTTAGACAGGGAGCAGCCCCAGCATTTT
CAIGLDREQPQHF
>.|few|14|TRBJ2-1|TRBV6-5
TGTGCCAGCGGCCGGGACAACTCCTACAATGAGCAGTTCTTC
CASGRDNSYNEQFF
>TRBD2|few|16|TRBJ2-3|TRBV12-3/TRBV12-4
TGTGCCAGCAGCTCACTAGCGGGGGGGCGTGCAGATACGCAGTATTTT
CASSSLAGGRADTQYF
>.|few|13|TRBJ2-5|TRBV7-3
TGTGCCAGCAGCCCGAGTTACCAAGAGACCCAGTACTTC
CASSPSYQETQYF
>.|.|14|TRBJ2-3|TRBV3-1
TGTGCCAGCAGCCCCGGCTTTAGCACAGATACGCAGTATTTT
CASSPGFSTDTQYF
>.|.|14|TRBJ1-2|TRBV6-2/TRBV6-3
TGTGCCAGCAGCACCCTCGAGGGCGGCTATGGCTACACCTTC
CASSTLEGGYGYTF
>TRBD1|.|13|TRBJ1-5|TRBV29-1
TGCAGCGTCGGACAGGGGGGGAATCAGCCCCAGCATTTT
CSVGQGGNQPQHF
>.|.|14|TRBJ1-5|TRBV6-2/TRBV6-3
TGTGCCAGCAGCGACAGGAGTCGCAATCAGCCCCAGCATTTT
CASSDRSRNQPQHF
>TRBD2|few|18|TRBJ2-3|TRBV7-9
TGTGCCAGCAGGCCCTGGCCGTCCAGAGCGGGGGTCACAGATACGCAGTATTTT
CASRPWPSRAGVTDTQYF
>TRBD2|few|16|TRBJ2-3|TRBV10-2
TGCGCCAGCAGTGAACCCCCGGGACTAGCAGCAGATACGCAGTATTTT
CASSEPPGLAADTQYF
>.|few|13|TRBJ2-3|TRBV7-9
TGTGCCAGCAGCTCCCAGATGGGAGATACGCAGTATTTT
CASSSQMGDTQYF
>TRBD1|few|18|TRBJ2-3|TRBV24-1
TGTGCCACCACCTCCGGGACAGGGGGCCAAAGGAGCACAGATACGCAGTATTTT
CATTSGTGGQRSTDTQYF
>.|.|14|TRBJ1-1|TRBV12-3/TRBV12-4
TGTGCCAGCACTCAAACGGTTATGAACACTGAAGCTTTCTTT
CASTQTVMNTEAFF
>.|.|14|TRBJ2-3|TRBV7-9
TGTGCCAGCAGCGCTAGGGACACGGAGGATACGCAGTATTTT
CASSARDTEDTQYF
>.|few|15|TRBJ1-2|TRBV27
TGTGCCAGCTCCATGGGTGGGGCCAGGGACTATGGCTACACCTTC
CASSMGGARDYGYTF
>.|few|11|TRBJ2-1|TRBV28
TGTGCCAGCGTCGGACAGAATGAGCAGTTCTTC
CASVGQNEQFF
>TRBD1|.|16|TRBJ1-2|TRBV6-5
TGTGCCAGCAGTTACGCCGGGACAGGGGGCATTTATGGCTACACCTTC
CASSYAGTGGIYGYTF
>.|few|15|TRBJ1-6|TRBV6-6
TGTGCCAGCAGCAACTCAGGGTACAGGAATTCACCCCTCCACTTT
CASSNSGYRNSPLHF
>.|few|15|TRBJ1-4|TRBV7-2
TGTGCCAGCAGCTGGACCGGGACGGACTTTGAAAAACTGTTTTTT
CASSWTGTDFEKLFF
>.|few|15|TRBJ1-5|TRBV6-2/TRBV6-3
TGTGCCAGCAGAGGACAGAGTAGGGGCAATCAGCCCCAGCATTTT
CASRGQSRGNQPQHF
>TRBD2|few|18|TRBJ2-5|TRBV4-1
TGCGCCAGCAGCCAAGTCCTCGGGGCGGCTAGCGGGGAAGAGACCCAGTACTTC
CASSQVLGAASGEETQYF
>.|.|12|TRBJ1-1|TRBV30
TGTGCCTGGACCCAGGGTGACACTGAAGCTTTCTTT
CAWTQGDTEAFF
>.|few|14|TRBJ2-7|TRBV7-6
TGTGCCAGCAGCTTTGGGAGTGACTCCTACGAGCAGTACTTC
CASSFGSDSYEQYF
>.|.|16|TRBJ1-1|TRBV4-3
TGCGCCAGCAGCGGGTCATGGGGCAGGCCGAACACTGAAGCTTTCTTT
CASSGSWGRPNTEAFF
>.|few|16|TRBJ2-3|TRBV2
TGTGCCAGCAGTGATCCTAGGGCTGTCAGCACAGATACGCAGTATTTT
CASSDPRAVSTDTQYF